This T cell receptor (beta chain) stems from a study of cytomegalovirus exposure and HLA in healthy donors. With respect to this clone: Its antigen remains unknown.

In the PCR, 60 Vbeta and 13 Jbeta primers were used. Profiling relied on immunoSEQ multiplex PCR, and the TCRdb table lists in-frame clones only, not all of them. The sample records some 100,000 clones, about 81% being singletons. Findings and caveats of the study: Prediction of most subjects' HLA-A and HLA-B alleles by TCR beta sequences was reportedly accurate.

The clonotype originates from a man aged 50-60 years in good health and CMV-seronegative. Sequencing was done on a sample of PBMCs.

CDR3 in DNA: TGCGCCAGCAGCTTGGCTGAGCGGGGGAGCTACGAGCAGTACTTC. This encodes CASSLAERGSYEQYF. The chain carries TRBV5-1 and TRBJ2-7, with TRBD2 matching over 8 bases. V shed 0 bases and J 3 bases; nucleotides not matched to a gene: 5. Germline-derived CDR1 and CDR2 are SGHRS and YFSETQ. This CDR3 contains 15 residues.